The sequence of this T cell receptor (beta chain) was determined in a study of blood T cell repertoires in COVID-19. Background on the study: Acute-phase and convalescent COVID-19 samples originated in the United States, Italy and Spain. In each case, the material was cDNA or gDNA derived from T cells, B-cell-depleted T cells, or PBMCs.

Methods used by the authors: Amplification from reference gene primers served as the basis for estimated nucleated cell counts. This table comes from immunoSEQ multiplex PCR, and its TCRdb copy is limited to in-frame clones, with some not included. V and J calls plus clone size are reproduced from that table; the DNA served to infer D and trimming. Here the sample spans 90,000 or so clones, 86% being singletons. V was clipped by 0 bases and J by 0 bases, with 6 bases between them. The CDR3 spans 16 residues. Germline V gene lookup returns CDR1 LNHNV and CDR2 YYDKDF (reference sequence). Sample: peripheral blood. The genes are TRBV15 and TRBJ1-6; D is undetermined. The origin of this receptor is a human donor in a cohort sampled during active COVID-19. The CDR3 sequence is CATSREESSYNSPLHF. The CDR3 DNA reads as TGTGCCACCAGCAGAGAGGAGAGCTCCTATAATTCACCCCTCCACTTT.